The 8 T cell receptor beta chains given below trace back to one sample, sequenced in a study of early T cells in non-severe SARS-CoV-2 infection. TCRdb fed the 5' RACE reads into MiXCR, producing one record per CDR3 protein. Of around 84,000 distinct CDR3 sequences in the sample, about 10% were seen once. Sequenced here: whole blood, sampled at baseline. The source is an adult who was a healthcare worker with PCR-confirmed SARS-CoV-2 infection or an uninfected control (not recorded which).

V and J are TRBV6-4 and TRBJ2-2, with 7 bases matching TRBD2. The CDR3 contains 14 residues. Trimming cost V 5 bases and J 5 bases; bases outside gene matches: 5. The germline gives CDR1 MRHNA, CDR2 SNTAGT. In nucleotides, the CDR3 is TGTGCCAGCAGTCCGACTAGCAGGACCGGGGAGCTGTTTTTT. Amino acids: CASSPTSRTGELFF.

This clonotype was seen once. The chain uses TRBV20-1 and TRBJ2-3; D possibly corresponds to TRBD2 (6 bases). Germline lookup yields CDR1 DFQATT and CDR2 SNEGSKA (reference sequence). V lost 5 bases to trimming and J lost 6 bases, with 9 bases between them. The CDR3 covers 11 residues. The CDR3 sequence is CSAPGVDTQYF. The CDR3 bases are TGCAGTGCTCCGGGAGTGGATACGCAGTATTTT.

This clonotype occurred a few times. The rearrangement links TRBV11-2 to TRBJ2-2; D call uncertain. The germline CDR1 and CDR2 sequences are SGHAT and FQNNGV. The CDR3 sequence is 13 residues long. Trimming stripped 3 bases from V and 6 bases from J, with 8 bases between. The CDR3 reads CASSLSRPGELFF. The CDR3 coding sequence is TGTGCCAGCAGCTTGTCCAGACCCGGGGAGCTGTTTTTT.

This rearrangement joins TRBV3-1 to TRBJ1-2; 9 bases map to TRBD1. This CDR3 comprises 15 residues. Germline values: CDR1 LGHDT, CDR2 YNNKEL (reference sequence). V was clipped by 4 bases and J by 6 bases; unmatched bases: 9. The CDR3 reads CASSPTGGSTDGYTF. Written as DNA, the CDR3 is TGTGCCAGCAGCCCTACAGGGGGCTCGACTGATGGCTACACCTTC.

This clonotype was detected only a few times. The chain joins TRBV3-1 to TRBJ1-1, with D perhaps matching TRBD1 (6 bases). Looked up from germline, CDR1 is LGHDT and CDR2 is YNNKEL (reference sequence). The CDR3 is 13 residues long. Trimming cost V 4 bases and J 12 bases, with 18 bases left between them. DNA of the CDR3: TGTGCCAGCAGCCTCTCGGGGGCGAGGCAGACTTTCTTT. Translation: CASSLSGARQTFF.

This clonotype was counted a few times. The rearrangement uses TRBV7-8 and TRBJ2-3, with TRBD1 identical over 7 bases. Germline lookup yields CDR1 SGHVS and CDR2 FQNEAQ. V was pared by 2 bases and J by 2 bases, with 7 bases of the junction left unmatched. The CDR3 is 16 residues long. This CDR3 is CASSLMTGHLTDTQYF. The CDR3 DNA reads as TGTGCCAGCAGCTTAATGACAGGGCACCTCACAGATACGCAGTATTTT.

The CDR3 here is CASRRGGSIYEQYF. The CDR3 coding sequence is TGTGCCAGCAGGCGCGGCGGGAGCATCTACGAGCAGTACTTC. This chain uses TRBV27 with TRBJ2-7; 7 bases map to TRBD2. Germline-derived CDR1 and CDR2 are MNHEY and SMNVEV (reference sequence). Unmatched junction bases numbered 8, after V lost 6 bases and J lost 3 bases. This CDR3 has 14 residues.

Only a few counts were recorded for this clonotype. The chain uses TRBV25-1 and TRBJ1-4; D unclear. The germline CDR1 and CDR2 sequences are MGHDK and SYGVNS. This CDR3 contains 13 residues. Trimming shortened V by 7 bases and J by 4 bases, and 10 bases separated the two germline ends. CDR3 protein: CASTGQINEKLFF. The CDR3 region has the DNA TGTGCCAGCACCGGGCAGATTAATGAAAAACTGTTTTTT.